This T cell receptor beta chain was retrieved from a study of lymphopenia after photon versus proton radiotherapy. Findings of the study overall: Proton therapy kept repertoires fairly stable, unlike photons, which gained effector/memory cells.

Of note for this clone: Its specificity is not known.

TCRdb keeps only in-frame clones here, not all; method: immunoSEQ multiplex PCR. Of 65,000 or so clones listed, around 90% were seen once; the top ten hold roughly 13%. Germline CDR1 is SGDLS and CDR2 is YYNGEE. The V gene lost 0 bases and the J gene lost 5 bases, with 17 bases spanning the gap. The CDR3 loop spans 16 amino acids. The source is an elderly man with esophageal cancer. This rearrangement joins TRBV9 to TRBJ1-2; D is perhaps TRBD1 (5 bases). The sequences come from peripheral blood, collected from a patient treated with proton-based radiotherapy. CDR3 sequence reads: CASSVGGLGILYGYTF. In nucleotides, the CDR3 is TGTGCCAGCAGCGTAGGGGGCCTTGGGATCTTATATGGCTACACCTTC.